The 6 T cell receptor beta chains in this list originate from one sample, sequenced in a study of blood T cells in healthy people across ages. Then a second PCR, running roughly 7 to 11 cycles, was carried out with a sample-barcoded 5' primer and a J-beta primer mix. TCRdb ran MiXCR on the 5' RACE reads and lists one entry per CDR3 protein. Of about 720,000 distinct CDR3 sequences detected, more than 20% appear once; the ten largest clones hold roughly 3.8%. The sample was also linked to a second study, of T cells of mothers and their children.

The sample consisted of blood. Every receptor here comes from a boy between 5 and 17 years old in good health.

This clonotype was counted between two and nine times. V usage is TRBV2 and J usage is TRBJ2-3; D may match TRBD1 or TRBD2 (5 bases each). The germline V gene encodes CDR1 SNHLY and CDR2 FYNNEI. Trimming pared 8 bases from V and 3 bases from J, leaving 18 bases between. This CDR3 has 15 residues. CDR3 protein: CASRPVGEGTDTQYF. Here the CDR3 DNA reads TGTGCCAGCCGTCCGGTGGGAGAGGGGACAGATACGCAGTATTTT. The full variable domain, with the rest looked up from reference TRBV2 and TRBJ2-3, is EPEVTQTPSHQVTQMGQEVILRCVPISNHLYFYWYRQILGQKVEFLVSFYNNEISEKSEIFDDQFSVERPDGSNFTLKIRSTKLEDSAMYFCASRPVGEGTDTQYFGPGTRLTVL.

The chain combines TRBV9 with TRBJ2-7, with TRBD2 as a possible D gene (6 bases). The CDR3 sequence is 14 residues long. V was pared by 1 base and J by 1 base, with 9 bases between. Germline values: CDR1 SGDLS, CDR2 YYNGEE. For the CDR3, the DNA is TGTGCCAGCAGCGTACTCGGGAGTTCCTACGAGCAGTACTTC. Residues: CASSVLGSSYEQYF.

The chain's CDR3 is CAWGRTGSSGANVLTF. CDR3 DNA sequence: TGTGCCTGGGGGAGGACAGGCAGCTCTGGGGCCAACGTCCTGACTTTC. V and J are TRBV30 and TRBJ2-6; weak D call: TRBD1 (7 bases). CDR3 length: 16 residues. Trimming stripped 5 bases from V and 0 bases from J, with 14 bases between. Germline V gene lookup returns CDR1 GTSNPN and CDR2 SVGIG (reference sequence).

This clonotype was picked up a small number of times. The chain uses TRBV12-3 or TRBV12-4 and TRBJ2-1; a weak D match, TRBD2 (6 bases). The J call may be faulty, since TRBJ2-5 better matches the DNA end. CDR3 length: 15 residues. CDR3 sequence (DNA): TGTGCCAGCAGTCCAGGACGGAGGGAACAAGAGACCCAGTACTTC. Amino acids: CASSPGRREQETQYF.

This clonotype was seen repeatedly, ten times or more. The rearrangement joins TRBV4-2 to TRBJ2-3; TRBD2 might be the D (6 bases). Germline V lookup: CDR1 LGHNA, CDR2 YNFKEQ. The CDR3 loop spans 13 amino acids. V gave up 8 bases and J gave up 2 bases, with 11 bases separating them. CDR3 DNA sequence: TGTGCCAGCTCCTTAGCGGACACAGATACGCAGTATTTT. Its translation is CASSLADTDTQYF.

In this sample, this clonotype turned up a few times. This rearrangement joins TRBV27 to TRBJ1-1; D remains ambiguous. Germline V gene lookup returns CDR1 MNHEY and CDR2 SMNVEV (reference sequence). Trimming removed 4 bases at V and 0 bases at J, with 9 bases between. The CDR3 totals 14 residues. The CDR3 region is CASSYQSLNTEAFF. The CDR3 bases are TGTGCCAGCAGTTATCAGTCCCTGAACACTGAAGCTTTCTTT.